Listed below are T cell receptor beta chains from one sample, sequenced in a study of cytotoxic CD8 clonotypes in ibrutinib-treated CLL. This table comes from immunoSEQ multiplex PCR, and its TCRdb copy is limited to in-frame clones, with some not included. The data hold around 52,000 clones, with 55% to 70% observed a single time. This material consisted of PBMCs, taken after 24 months of ibrutinib treatment. These TCRs come from a human donor with chronic lymphocytic leukemia. CDR3s leave out the opening cysteine and the closing phenylalanine or tryptophan. D genes are given only for firm matches.

v_call | cdr3_length | d_call | cdr3_aa
TRBV19 | 15 | TRBD2 | ASSIGLAGGPGNEQF
TRBV5-4 | 12 | TRBD1 | ASSWDSLGETQY
TRBV29-1 | 11 | TRBD1 | SVERTGYNEQF
TRBV11-2 | 11 | . | ASSPNSGNTIY
TRBV4-1 | 14 | . | ASSQGSPQGNTEAF
TRBV6-5 | 12 | TRBD1 | ASRPRGSNEKLF
TRBV5-1 | 13 | . | ASSLAGKANNEQF
TRBV5-1 | 12 | . | ASSLTASYNEQF
TRBV14 | 12 | TRBD1 | ASRLTNRGFGYT
TRBV28 | 13 | . | ATELSPPGLQEAF
TRBV6-5 | 12 | TRBD1 | ASSYLGQGPGAF
TRBV2 | 10 | . | ATVGAPMSYT
TRBV2 | 12 | . | ASSELGGTDTQY
TRBV7-8 | 13 | TRBD1 | ASSPQGAVNYGYT
TRBV5-1 | 13 | . | ASSLKEGVNTEAF
TRBV7-6 | 11 | TRBD1 | ASSFRGQETQY
TRBV11-2 | 12 | TRBD1 | ASSLGDRVDTQY
TRBV19 | 13 | . | ASSPSHVGTDTQY
TRBV5-1 | 15 | TRBD2 | ASRRELAGGSNNEQF
TRBV19 | 12 | . | ASSVLGATSEQF
TRBV11-1 | 13 | TRBD2 | ASSRPSSGSGEQY
TRBV28 | 12 | . | ASKSGWGPGGYT
TRBV7-6 | 13 | . | ASSLAGRVYETQY
TRBV2 | 13 | TRBD1 | ASTRGQAPYNEQF
TRBV11-3 | 15 | TRBD2 | ASSSAKGTSGTGELF
TRBV28 | 11 | . | ASSNAGANEQF
TRBV29-1 | 12 | . | SVALDLSGNTIY
TRBV18 | 13 | . | ASSPRDSGANVLT
TRBV5-4 | 9 | . | ASSLGYEQY
TRBV19 | 13 | . | ASSMEGSSNQPQH
TRBV7-2 | 10 | . | ASSYSQGGAF
TRBV10-2 | 11 | TRBD1 | ASWTGDGQPQH
TRBV29-1 | 11 | . | SVESQGPVGYT
TRBV5-1 | 10 | . | ASSGRDIEQF
TRBV30 | 12 | . | AWSVGTFTDTQY
TRBV6-1 | 16 | . | ASSAVHVRGSSGNTIY
TRBV5-4 | 9 | . | ASSWVGGYT
TRBV7-9 | 12 | TRBD1 | ASSQGTGMREQY
TRBV20-1 | 9 | . | SAQVNTEAF
TRBV15 | 10 | . | ATSGGSGTQY
TRBV18 | 11 | . | ASSLVTDNEQF
TRBV29-1 | 14 | TRBD2 | SVEEGRGGRALEQY
TRBV7-8 | 13 | . | ASSLLRARRETQY
TRBV29-1 | 13 | . | SVEDRTPSGTEAF
TRBV5-1 | 13 | TRBD2 | ASSLTASGSNEQF